What follows are 27 T cell receptor beta chains derived from one specimen sequenced in a study of coeliac disease. The assay was immunoSEQ multiplex PCR, and TCRdb's table has in-frame clones only and misses some. This table has around 3,000 clones, 45% to 55% appearing once. The specimen sequenced was intraepithelial lymphocytes from the gut. The receptors were sampled from a woman in her 70s with celiac disease.

This clone has just a few counts. The chain links TRBV30 to TRBJ2-5; D possibly corresponds to TRBD1 (7 bases). Trimming took 0 bases from V and 5 from J, leaving 13 bases between them. The CDR3 is made up of 14 amino acids. From germline, CDR1 is GTSNPN and CDR2 SVGIG (reference sequence). DNA for the CDR3: TGTGCCTGGAGTGTACGGACAGGAGGGGAGACCCAGTACTTC. Encoded protein: CAWSVRTGGETQYF.

The rearrangement uses TRBV7-9 and TRBJ1-5; the D is unclear. Trimming shortened V by 3 bases and J by 4 bases, and 4 bases separated the two germline ends. The CDR3 spans 12 residues. CDR1 is SEHNR, CDR2 FQNEAQ, per germline (reference sequence). The CDR3: CASSFPNQPQHF. The CDR3, as DNA: TGTGCCAGCAGCTTCCCGAATCAGCCCCAGCATTTT.

V gene TRBV7-2 combines with J gene TRBJ2-3; the match to TRBD2 covers 10 bases. The CDR3 runs 18 residues. Germline loops: CDR1 SGHTA, CDR2 FQGNSA. J was trimmed by 3 bases and V by 2 bases; bases with no gene match: 11. DNA of the CDR3: TGTGCCAGCAGCTTAAGTCAGAGCGGGGGGGCCGTTACAGATACGCAGTATTTT. Translation: CASSLSQSGGAVTDTQYF.

V gene TRBV28 combines with J gene TRBJ1-5; D remains ambiguous. Germline CDR1 is MDHEN and CDR2 is SYDVKM. The V end was cut by 10 bases, the J end by 2 bases, with 6 bases between. This CDR3 is 11 amino acids long. CDR3 region: CATQGNQPQHF. CDR3 nucleotides: TGTGCCACCCAGGGCAATCAGCCCCAGCATTTT.

The chain employs TRBV7-7 and TRBJ1-3, with D possibly being TRBD1 (5 bases). Deletions cut 0 bases from V and 1 base from J, with 7 bases between. The CDR3 length is 15 residues. Germline V gene lookup returns CDR1 SSHAT and CDR2 FNYEAQ (reference sequence). The CDR3 reads CASSLARASGNTIYF. The CDR3 coding sequence is TGTGCCAGCAGCTTAGCCAGGGCGTCTGGAAACACCATATATTTT.

The chain couples TRBV4-2 to TRBJ2-3; 7 positions match TRBD2. Trimming cost V 5 bases and J 2 bases; bases outside gene matches: 7. Germline lookup yields CDR1 LGHNA and CDR2 YNFKEQ. There are 15 residues in the CDR3. This chain's CDR3 is CASSLAGGTTDTQYF. The CDR3, as DNA: TGTGCCAGCAGCTTGGCCGGGGGGACCACAGATACGCAGTATTTT.

V usage is TRBV4-3 and J usage is TRBJ1-5; weak D call: TRBD1 (5 bases). This CDR3 region has 16 residues. CDR1 and CDR2 from the germline V gene are LGHNA and YSLEER. V lost 3 bases and J 0 bases, leaving 12 bases between the germline ends. CDR3 nucleotides: TGCGCCAGCAGCCAGGGGGGGAAGATTAGCAATCAGCCCCAGCATTTT. It codes for CASSQGGKISNQPQHF.

This clone was seen more than once but under ten times. An end of the junction differs from the germline gene, which may be a read error. The chain employs TRBV10-3 and TRBJ1-1; TRBD1 might be the D (5 bases). The CDR3 loop spans 15 amino acids. Germline loops: CDR1 ENHRY, CDR2 SYGVKD. CDR3 in amino acids: CASSIVDSFGTEAFF. The CDR3 DNA reads TGTGCCAGCAGTATCGTCGACAGTTTCGGCACTGAAGCTTTCTTT.

The chain employs TRBV7-9 and TRBJ2-5; 10 bases fit TRBD1. The end of the DNA fits TRBJ2-7 better, so the J call may be wrong. Germline V gives CDR1 SEHNR, CDR2 FQNEAQ (reference sequence). This CDR3 comprises 14 residues. The chain's CDR3 is CASSPRQGADEQYF. Written as DNA, the CDR3 is TGTGCCAGCAGCCCCCGACAGGGGGCCGACGAGCAGTACTTC.

CDR3 bases: TGTGCCAGCAGCCCGGCGGATTATGGCTACACCTTC. Amino acids: CASSPADYGYTF. This sequence joins TRBV7-4 and TRBJ1-2; no reliable D call. The CDR3 loop spans 12 amino acids. Germline V gives CDR1 SGHVT, CDR2 SQSDAQ. With 5 bases removed from V and 5 bases from J, the gap between germline ends came to 9 bases.

The chain combines TRBV19 with TRBJ1-5; D is uncertain. The germline CDR1 and CDR2 sequences are LNHDA and SQIVND (reference sequence). Deletions cut 1 base from V and 0 bases from J, with 7 bases between. This CDR3 is built from 15 residues. The CDR3 bases are TGTGCCAGTAGTATAGCGGGGTATAGCAATCAGCCCCAGCATTTT. Translated: CASSIAGYSNQPQHF.

The chain is built from TRBV7-8 and TRBJ1-1; maybe TRBD1 (5 bases). The CDR3 length is 13 residues. Trimming cost V 5 bases and J 7 bases, with 14 bases left between them. The germline V gene encodes CDR1 SGHVS and CDR2 FQNEAQ. DNA of the CDR3: TGTGCCAGCAGCCTGGGGACTGAAATTGAAGCTTTCTTT. Its protein product is CASSLGTEIEAFF.

The chain joins TRBV5-1 to TRBJ1-3, with TRBD1 matching 8 bases. Germline V CDR1 and CDR2: SGHRS, YFSETQ. CDR3 size: 17 residues. J was trimmed by 0 bases and V by 3 bases; bases with no gene match: 8. The CDR3 sequence is CASSSRDRSLSGNTIYF. CDR3 bases: TGCGCCAGCAGCTCTAGGGACAGGAGCCTCTCTGGAAACACCATATATTTT.

The sample holds one count of this clone. V usage is TRBV15 and J usage is TRBJ2-7; 10 bases map to TRBD1. The CDR3 has 17 amino acids. Germline V gives CDR1 LNHNV, CDR2 YYDKDF (reference sequence). J lost 3 bases, V lost 5 bases, and 13 bases had no gene match. CDR3 region: CATSSWTGGSLDYEQYF. The CDR3 nucleotides read TGTGCCACCAGCTCTTGGACAGGGGGGTCTTTGGACTACGAGCAGTACTTC.

The J gene is TRBJ1-1, the V gene TRBV28; no reliable D call. The CDR3 consists of 15 residues. Germline V gene data show CDR1 as MDHEN and CDR2 as SYDVKM. The germline V and J ends were trimmed by 7 bases and 1 base, with 16 bases remaining between them. The CDR3 DNA sequence: TGTGCCAGCACCCCGGGGAGGGAGGGGAACACTGAAGCTTTCTTT. Its translation: CASTPGREGNTEAFF.

The rearrangement joins TRBV5-5 to TRBJ1-1; D is uncertain. This CDR3 spans 15 amino acids. Germline V gene data show CDR1 as SGHKS and CDR2 as YYEKEE (reference sequence). V shed 0 bases and J shed 4 bases, with 13 bases lying between them. The CDR3 region has the DNA TGTGCCAGCAGCTTGGTTTCAGGATTCGCCACTGAAGCTTTCTTT. Amino acids: CASSLVSGFATEAFF.

This clone was found a few times. The V call is TRBV6-5, the J call TRBJ1-1; D possibly corresponds to TRBD1 (6 bases). V was clipped by 2 bases and J by 1 base, with 8 bases between them. The CDR3 is 14 residues long. Per germline, CDR1 MNHEY and CDR2 SVGAGI. CDR3 bases: TGTGCCAGCAGTTACGGGGGACAGAACACTGAAGCTTTCTTT. Residues: CASSYGGQNTEAFF.

The chain joins TRBV30 to TRBJ1-6; 9 bases are shared with TRBD1. The CDR3 has 14 residues. CDR1 and CDR2 (germline): GTSNPN, SVGIG (reference sequence). Trimming removed 3 bases from V and 11 bases from J; junction bases left unmatched: 8. The CDR3 DNA sequence: TGTGCCTGGAGCGCCAAAACAGGGGGCGCACCCCTCCACTTT. It encodes CAWSAKTGGAPLHF.

The chain combines TRBV9 with TRBJ1-5; a weak D match, TRBD1 (5 bases). The CDR3 loop spans 13 amino acids. V was clipped by 1 base and J by 4 bases, with 6 bases between them. From germline, CDR1 is SGDLS and CDR2 YYNGEE. The chain's CDR3 is CASSVQGNQPQHF. CDR3 sequence (DNA): TGTGCCAGCAGCGTACAGGGAAATCAGCCCCAGCATTTT. Based on the CDR3 plus reference TRBV9 and TRBJ1-5, the full variable domain is DSGVTQTPKHLITATGQRVTLRCSPRSGDLSVYWYQQSLDQGLQFLIQYYNGEERAKGNILERFSAQQFPDLHSELNLSSLELGDSALYFCASSVQGNQPQHFGDGTRLSIL.

The rearrangement uses TRBV4-3 and TRBJ2-7; maybe TRBD1 (5 bases). V was shortened by 0 bases and J by 3 bases, with 9 bases between the two germline ends. CDR3 size: 14 residues. CDR1 is LGHNA, CDR2 YSLEER, per germline. CDR3 bases: TGCGCCAGCAGCCAAGATAGGGGTATCTACGAGCAGTACTTC. Protein sequence: CASSQDRGIYEQYF.

The genes are TRBV5-4 and TRBJ2-3, with 11 bases that match TRBD1. V lost 4 bases to trimming and J lost 2 bases; unmatched junction nucleotides: 9. The CDR3 sequence is 17 residues long. The germline gives CDR1 SGHNT, CDR2 YYREEE (reference sequence). The CDR3 nucleotides are TGTGCCAGCAGCCCCGGGACAGGGGGAAAAGACACAGATACGCAGTATTTT. Translated, it gives CASSPGTGGKDTDTQYF.

This chain connects TRBV7-8 to TRBJ2-5, with TRBD1 matching 9 bases. Germline V gives CDR1 SGHVS, CDR2 FQNEAQ. The V gene end was trimmed by 3 bases and the J gene end by 5 bases; junction bases not matched to a gene: 10. There are 16 residues in the CDR3. The CDR3 region has the DNA TGTGCCAGCAGCTTTTTACCGGGACAGGGAACGGAGACCCAGTACTTC. This translates into CASSFLPGQGTETQYF.

CDR3 bases: TGCGCCAGCAGCTTTCAGGGTGGATCTGGAAACACCATATATTTT. Residues: CASSFQGGSGNTIYF. The gene calls are TRBV5-1 and TRBJ1-3, with D maybe TRBD1 (5 bases). CDR1 and CDR2 from the germline V gene are SGHRS and YFSETQ. This CDR3 region has 15 residues. Trimming took off 2 bases at V and 1 base at J, with 10 bases between the two ends.

By share, this clone counts as large (0.1 to 1%). The germline gene is not matched at one end of the junction; a read error may be the cause. The rearrangement links TRBV7-9 to TRBJ2-7; 7 positions agree with TRBD2. The length of the CDR3 is 12 residues. From germline, CDR1 is SEHNR and CDR2 FQNEAQ (reference sequence). This CDR3 reads CASSLAEYEQYF. CDR3 sequence (DNA): TGTGCCAGCAGCCTAGCGGAGTACGAGCAGTACTTC.

This rearrangement joins TRBV6-4 to TRBJ2-7, with 7 bases aligning to TRBD2. The CDR3 runs to 13 residues. Germline trimming cut 0 bases from V and 6 bases from J; bases unmatched to any gene: 2. The V gene's germline CDR1 is MRHNA and CDR2 SNTAGT. CDR3 sequence reads: CASSDSPGGEQYF. DNA for the CDR3: TGTGCCAGCAGTGACTCTCCGGGGGGCGAGCAGTACTTC.

V is TRBV30 and J is TRBJ2-4; D might be TRBD2 (7 bases). The CDR3 loop spans 16 amino acids. Germline V gene data show CDR1 as GTSNPN and CDR2 as SVGIG (reference sequence). Trimming took 3 bases from V and 1 from J, leaving 16 bases between them. The CDR3 DNA sequence: TGTGCCTGGAGATCGGGGGGCGGTGGGGCCAAAAACATTCAGTACTTC. Translating it yields CAWRSGGGGAKNIQYF.

This clone was observed a single time. The chain uses TRBV28 and TRBJ1-5; 7 nucleotides line up with TRBD1. This CDR3 is 14 amino acids long. CDR1 is MDHEN and CDR2 is SYDVKM in the germline V gene. With 8 bases clipped from V and 6 bases from J, the junction kept 10 bases outside the gene matches. The CDR3 spells CASCPPGGGQPQHF. CDR3 sequence (DNA): TGTGCCAGCTGCCCCCCAGGGGGAGGTCAGCCCCAGCATTTT.